The clone carrying this TCR beta chain was counted only a few times. Using a J-beta primer mix together with a sample-barcoded 5' primer, a second PCR was run for roughly 6 to 12 cycles. TCRdb re-called the 5' RACE reads with MiXCR, one entry per CDR3 protein. The sample includes 650,000 to 900,000 distinct CDR3 sequences, roughly 60% of them seen just once. The sample is drawn from a study of blood T cells in healthy people across ages. Healthy Russian Caucasian donors spanned ages about 6 to 95 years. V shed 0 bases and J shed 6 bases, with 11 bases lying between them. The CDR3 sequence is 13 residues long. CDR1 DFQATT and CDR2 SNEGSKA come from the germline V gene (reference sequence).

The chain couples TRBV20-1 to TRBJ1-2, with D hard to call. The specimen was blood. The TCR originated in a man aged 30-40 years in good health. The CDR3 spells CSARDGQNDGYTF. CDR3 in DNA: TGCAGTGCTAGAGATGGGCAGAACGATGGCTACACCTTC.